The 4 T cell receptor beta chains below come from one sample, sequenced in a study of blood T cell repertoires in COVID-19. This table comes from immunoSEQ multiplex PCR, and its TCRdb copy is limited to in-frame clones, with some not included. The sample lists 240,000 or so clones, roughly 80% occurring once. Material: peripheral blood. The source is a woman aged 80 or older with COVID-19, enrolled during active disease.

This chain joins TRBV2 and TRBJ2-7; maybe TRBD2 (5 bases). The germline gives CDR1 SNHLY, CDR2 FYNNEI. The V end was cut by 6 bases, the J end by 4 bases, with 10 bases between. This CDR3 has 12 amino acids. CDR3 sequence (DNA): TGTGCCAGCAGGGAGGATATTTACGAGCAGTACTTC. The encoded protein is CASREDIYEQYF. The full variable domain, rest sourced from reference TRBV2 and TRBJ2-7, is EPEVTQTPSHQVTQMGQEVILRCVPISNHLYFYWYRQILGQKVEFLVSFYNNEISEKSEIFDDQFSVERPDGSNFTLKIRSTKLEDSAMYFCASREDIYEQYFGPGTRLTVT.

This sequence joins TRBV6-5 and TRBJ2-7; 7 bases match TRBD1. The germline V gene has CDR1 MNHEY and CDR2 SVGAGI. J was trimmed by 1 base and V by 6 bases; bases with no gene match: 9. CDR3 size: 15 residues. CDR3 amino acids: CASRTGTAPSYEQYF. DNA of the CDR3: TGTGCCAGCAGAACCGGGACAGCACCTTCCTACGAGCAGTACTTC.

This chain joins TRBV3-1 (or the pseudogene TRBV3-2) and TRBJ1-1; D possibly corresponds to TRBD1 (5 bases). The germline V gene encodes CDR1 LGHDT and CDR2 YNNKEL (reference sequence). The CDR3 spans 13 residues. V lost 0 bases, J lost 9 bases, and 11 bases lay in between. The CDR3 here is CASSQDQGRQAFF. CDR3 DNA sequence: TGTGCCAGCAGCCAAGATCAGGGCAGGCAAGCTTTCTTT.

The chain employs TRBV25-1 and TRBJ1-6; D is perhaps TRBD1 (5 bases). The CDR3 is 16 residues long. Trimming pared 1 base from V and 6 bases from J, leaving 13 bases between. Germline CDR1 reads MGHDK; CDR2 reads SYGVNS. The CDR3: CASSEFDSSPNSPLHF. CDR3 nucleotide sequence: TGTGCCAGCAGTGAATTCGACAGTTCCCCTAATTCACCCCTCCACTTT.